This paragraph covers one T cell receptor (beta chain) sequence. This sample is drawn from a study of regulatory T cells in long-lasting Graves disease. Time point noted: persistent/refractory GD, antithyroid drugs over 5 years with positive TRAb. PBMC-extracted RNA yielded the TCR library. Library construction for TCR beta used iRepertoire HTBI primers and Arm-PCR of CDR3 regions. TCRdb analysed the multiplex PCR reads with MiXCR anew, one entry per CDR3 protein. The data contain approximately 360,000 distinct CDR3 sequences, less than 30% of them singletons. The sequenced sample was peripheral blood mononuclear cells (PBMCs), obtained when the disease was refractory, from a patient treated with antithyroid drugs. This sequence originates from a woman between 35 and 50 years old with Graves disease.

CDR3 sequence (DNA): TGTGCCAGCAGCTTAAGGACTAGCGGGAGAGGCGAGCAGTACTTC. This sequence encodes CASSLRTSGRGEQYF. The chain couples TRBV13 to TRBJ2-7; TRBD2 agrees at 13 bases. Germline V gene data show CDR1 as PRHDT and CDR2 as FYEKMQ (reference sequence). This CDR3 has 15 residues. V lost 2 bases, J lost 6 bases, and 4 bases stayed unmatched.